This is a list of T cell receptor beta chains from one sample in a study of Ad26.COV2.S vaccination and SARS-CoV-2 variants. The assay was immunoSEQ multiplex PCR, and TCRdb's table has in-frame clones only and misses some. The repertoire holds hundreds of thousands of clones, with around 89% as singletons. Sequencing used peripheral blood, obtained in a trial of Ad26.COV2.S vaccine versus placebo. The receptor source for this set is a person aged 18 to 59 who received the Ad26.COV2.S COVID-19 vaccine or a placebo. Each CDR3 is given without its conserved first and last residue. A row's size may be missing; if present it is once, few, many or a size class.

j_call: TRBJ2-3
clone_size: few
v_call: TRBV7-2
cdr3_aa: ASSLGLATDTQY

j_call: TRBJ2-7
clone_size: -
v_call: TRBV6-1
cdr3_aa: ASSEAGTGSYEQY

j_call: TRBJ1-5
clone_size: -
v_call: TRBV5-1
cdr3_aa: ASSLGGRINQPQH

j_call: TRBJ2-4
clone_size: -
v_call: TRBV30
cdr3_aa: AWTLPVAGKTWAKNIQY

j_call: TRBJ2-5
clone_size: once
v_call: TRBV6-5
cdr3_aa: ASSPTYTSGKTQY

j_call: TRBJ1-2
clone_size: -
v_call: TRBV12-3/TRBV12-4
cdr3_aa: ASSTQRYGYT

j_call: TRBJ1-1
clone_size: -
v_call: TRBV11-3
cdr3_aa: ASSLEGANTEAF

j_call: TRBJ1-4
clone_size: -
v_call: TRBV29-1
cdr3_aa: SVDSGTGATNEKLF

j_call: TRBJ1-1
clone_size: -
v_call: TRBV23-1
cdr3_aa: ASSPHTDRDTEAF

j_call: TRBJ1-2
clone_size: -
v_call: TRBV3-1/TRBV3-2
cdr3_aa: ASSQPGQGSYGYT

j_call: TRBJ2-7
clone_size: -
v_call: TRBV28
cdr3_aa: ASSLGRVYEQY

j_call: TRBJ1-2
clone_size: -
v_call: TRBV29-1
cdr3_aa: SVDRTRGSYGYT

j_call: TRBJ1-2
clone_size: -
v_call: TRBV5-5
cdr3_aa: ASSGGAGAFYGYT

j_call: TRBJ1-1
clone_size: -
v_call: TRBV9
cdr3_aa: ASSRDLNTEAF

j_call: TRBJ2-1
clone_size: -
v_call: TRBV6-6
cdr3_aa: ASSYLSTSDRGEF

j_call: TRBJ2-2
clone_size: -
v_call: TRBV5-1
cdr3_aa: ASSLEYRNTGELF

j_call: TRBJ2-7
clone_size: -
v_call: TRBV19
cdr3_aa: ASSIGDRGSYEQY

j_call: TRBJ2-7
clone_size: few
v_call: TRBV11-2
cdr3_aa: ASSLEEIWSPSYEQY

j_call: TRBJ2-7
clone_size: -
v_call: TRBV2
cdr3_aa: ASSDGGANDEQY

j_call: TRBJ2-5
clone_size: -
v_call: TRBV3-1/TRBV3-2
cdr3_aa: ASSPTGETQY

j_call: TRBJ1-1
clone_size: once
v_call: TRBV28
cdr3_aa: ASSLGPDNEAF

j_call: TRBJ2-4
clone_size: -
v_call: TRBV5-1
cdr3_aa: ATSLGDTKNIQY

j_call: TRBJ2-1
clone_size: -
v_call: TRBV6-1
cdr3_aa: ASSVGLAGVSYNEQF

j_call: TRBJ1-2
clone_size: -
v_call: TRBV7-6
cdr3_aa: ASSPGARDRGNYGYT

j_call: TRBJ2-3
clone_size: -
v_call: TRBV3-1/TRBV3-2
cdr3_aa: ASSQDPFFSGSAGGDTQY

j_call: TRBJ2-7
clone_size: -
v_call: TRBV11-3
cdr3_aa: ASSSIRVKSSYEQY

j_call: TRBJ2-7
clone_size: -
v_call: TRBV27
cdr3_aa: ASSLSMGVYDEQY

j_call: TRBJ2-1
clone_size: -
v_call: TRBV2
cdr3_aa: ASSVWGSSSYNEQF

j_call: TRBJ2-3
clone_size: -
v_call: TRBV2
cdr3_aa: ASSEGLAVSTDTQY

j_call: TRBJ2-5
clone_size: -
v_call: TRBV2
cdr3_aa: ASSDIDTGGKTQY

j_call: TRBJ1-4
clone_size: -
v_call: TRBV5-1
cdr3_aa: ASSPPAGEGEKLF

j_call: TRBJ1-5
clone_size: -
v_call: TRBV15
cdr3_aa: ATSRDWGDRGEPQH

j_call: TRBJ1-5
clone_size: once
v_call: TRBV14
cdr3_aa: ASSLGRHQPQH

j_call: TRBJ1-2
clone_size: -
v_call: TRBV11-3
cdr3_aa: ASPKEGDGYT

j_call: TRBJ1-4
clone_size: -
v_call: TRBV7-9
cdr3_aa: ASSLVARVELF

j_call: TRBJ2-7
clone_size: -
v_call: TRBV12-3/TRBV12-4
cdr3_aa: ASSLRGIYEQY

j_call: TRBJ1-1
clone_size: once
v_call: TRBV4-1
cdr3_aa: ASSQDLGVPSPEAF

j_call: TRBJ2-1
clone_size: -
v_call: TRBV19
cdr3_aa: ASSVGPNNEQF

j_call: TRBJ2-7
clone_size: -
v_call: TRBV6-6
cdr3_aa: ASSNPRVRVYEQY

j_call: TRBJ2-7
clone_size: -
v_call: TRBV6-5
cdr3_aa: ASSYSREGTTYEQY

j_call: TRBJ2-1
clone_size: -
v_call: TRBV28
cdr3_aa: ASSLSAGREGKDEQF

j_call: TRBJ1-2
clone_size: -
v_call: TRBV6-1
cdr3_aa: ASSEFYGYT

j_call: TRBJ1-6
clone_size: once
v_call: TRBV9
cdr3_aa: ASSVAGRGSSPLH

j_call: TRBJ2-2
clone_size: -
v_call: TRBV10-2
cdr3_aa: ASTSGITGELF

j_call: TRBJ2-1
clone_size: -
v_call: TRBV11-3
cdr3_aa: ASSLGTSGFNEQF

j_call: TRBJ1-6
clone_size: few
v_call: TRBV2
cdr3_aa: ASRGERANSPLH

j_call: TRBJ2-7
clone_size: -
v_call: TRBV6-5
cdr3_aa: ASRGAYEQY

j_call: TRBJ2-1
clone_size: -
v_call: TRBV5-5
cdr3_aa: ASSLVTTGASEQF

j_call: TRBJ2-2
clone_size: -
v_call: TRBV18
cdr3_aa: ASSPRGGQTNTGELF

j_call: TRBJ2-2
clone_size: -
v_call: TRBV7-9
cdr3_aa: ASSSVVAEELF

j_call: TRBJ2-1
clone_size: -
v_call: TRBV7-2
cdr3_aa: ASSLIGRVGEQF

j_call: TRBJ1-3
clone_size: once
v_call: TRBV7-8
cdr3_aa: ASSLEIGYRGNTIY

j_call: TRBJ2-1
clone_size: -
v_call: TRBV11-1
cdr3_aa: ASSLPPDNEQF

j_call: TRBJ2-7
clone_size: -
v_call: TRBV9
cdr3_aa: ASSVGTEGYEQY

j_call: TRBJ1-2
clone_size: -
v_call: TRBV3-1/TRBV3-2
cdr3_aa: ASSQLEGRDGYT

j_call: TRBJ1-4
clone_size: once
v_call: TRBV5-6
cdr3_aa: ASSFGQGDEKLF

j_call: TRBJ2-7
clone_size: many
v_call: TRBV6-5
cdr3_aa: ASSEGQGAMYEQY

j_call: TRBJ2-5
clone_size: -
v_call: TRBV19
cdr3_aa: ASSMGRQETQY

j_call: TRBJ2-1
clone_size: -
v_call: TRBV7-9
cdr3_aa: ASSLTLSNEQF